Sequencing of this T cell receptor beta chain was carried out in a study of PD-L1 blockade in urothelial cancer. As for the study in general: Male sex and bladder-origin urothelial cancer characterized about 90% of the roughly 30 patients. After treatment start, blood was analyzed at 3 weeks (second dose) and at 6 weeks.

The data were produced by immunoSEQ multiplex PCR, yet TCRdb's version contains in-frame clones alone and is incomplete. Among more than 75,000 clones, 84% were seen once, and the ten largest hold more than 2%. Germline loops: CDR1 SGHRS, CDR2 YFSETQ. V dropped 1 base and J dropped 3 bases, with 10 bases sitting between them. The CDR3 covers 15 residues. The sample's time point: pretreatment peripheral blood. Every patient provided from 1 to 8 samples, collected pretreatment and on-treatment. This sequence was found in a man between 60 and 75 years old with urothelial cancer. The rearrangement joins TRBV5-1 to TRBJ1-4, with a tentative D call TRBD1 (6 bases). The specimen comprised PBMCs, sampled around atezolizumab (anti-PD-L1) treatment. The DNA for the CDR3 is TGCGCCAGCAGCTTGTCGGGGGGGCCTAATGAAAAACTGTTTTTT. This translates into CASSLSGGPNEKLFF.